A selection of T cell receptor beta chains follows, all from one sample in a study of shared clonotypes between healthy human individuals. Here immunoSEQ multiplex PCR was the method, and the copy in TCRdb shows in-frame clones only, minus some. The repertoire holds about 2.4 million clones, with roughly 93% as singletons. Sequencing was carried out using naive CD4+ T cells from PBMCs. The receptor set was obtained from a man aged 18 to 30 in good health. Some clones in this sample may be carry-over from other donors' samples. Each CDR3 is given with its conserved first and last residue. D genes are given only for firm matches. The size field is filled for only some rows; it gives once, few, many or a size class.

CDR3 protein: CATSGGGGVPGANVLTF
CDR3 DNA: TGTGCCACCAGCGGTGGAGGGGGGGTCCCTGGGGCCAACGTCCTGACTTTC
J gene: TRBJ2-6
D gene: .
V gene: TRBV15
clone size: .

CDR3 protein: CASQKTGVEETQYF
CDR3 DNA: TGCGCCAGCCAGAAGACAGGGGTCGAGGAGACCCAGTACTTC
J gene: TRBJ2-5
D gene: TRBD1
V gene: TRBV5-1
clone size: .

CDR3 protein: CASSLAGLKSYEQYF
CDR3 DNA: TGTGCCAGCAGTCTAGCGGGACTTAAATCCTACGAGCAGTACTTC
J gene: TRBJ2-7
D gene: TRBD2
V gene: TRBV28
clone size: .

CDR3 protein: CASSVDHWWTQYF
CDR3 DNA: TGTGCCAGCAGCGTAGATCATTGGTGGACCCAGTACTTC
J gene: TRBJ2-5
D gene: .
V gene: TRBV9
clone size: once

CDR3 protein: CASSFRSGGYTF
CDR3 DNA: TGTGCCAGCAGTTTTAGGTCCGGTGGCTACACCTTC
J gene: TRBJ1-2
D gene: .
V gene: TRBV28
clone size: .

CDR3 protein: CAWGSTGELFF
CDR3 DNA: TGTGCCTGGGGAAGTACCGGGGAGCTGTTTTTT
J gene: TRBJ2-2
D gene: .
V gene: TRBV30
clone size: .

CDR3 protein: CASSPEGSYEQYF
CDR3 DNA: TGCGCCAGCAGCCCGGAGGGCTCCTACGAGCAGTACTTC
J gene: TRBJ2-7
D gene: .
V gene: TRBV5-1
clone size: .

CDR3 protein: CASRKTGIETQYF
CDR3 DNA: TGTGCCAGCAGGAAAACAGGGATAGAGACCCAGTACTTC
J gene: TRBJ2-5
D gene: .
V gene: TRBV6-6
clone size: .

CDR3 protein: CASSLQTGETQYF
CDR3 DNA: TGCGCCAGCAGCCTCCAAACAGGGGAGACCCAGTACTTC
J gene: TRBJ2-5
D gene: .
V gene: TRBV5-1
clone size: .

CDR3 protein: CAYETEPYNEQFF
CDR3 DNA: TGTGCCTACGAAACAGAACCCTACAATGAGCAGTTCTTC
J gene: TRBJ2-1
D gene: .
V gene: TRBV30
clone size: .

CDR3 protein: CASSLLTSEVYNEQFF
CDR3 DNA: TGTGCCAGCAGCCTTCTGACTAGCGAAGTATACAATGAGCAGTTCTTC
J gene: TRBJ2-1
D gene: TRBD2
V gene: TRBV7-6
clone size: once

CDR3 protein: CASSLYTTYEQYF
CDR3 DNA: TGTGCCAGCAGCTTGTACACCACCTACGAGCAGTACTTC
J gene: TRBJ2-7
D gene: .
V gene: TRBV5-6
clone size: .

CDR3 protein: CASSPGDLAPPYNEQFF
CDR3 DNA: TGCGCCAGCAGCCCAGGCGATCTAGCCCCTCCCTACAATGAGCAGTTCTTC
J gene: TRBJ2-1
D gene: .
V gene: TRBV4-3
clone size: .

CDR3 protein: CASSLLPSSYNEQFF
CDR3 DNA: TGTGCCAGCAGCTTGCTACCGAGCTCCTACAATGAGCAGTTCTTC
J gene: TRBJ2-1
D gene: .
V gene: TRBV7-3
clone size: .

CDR3 protein: CASSQGFRELGYTF
CDR3 DNA: TGTGCCAGCAGCCAAGGGTTCCGGGAGTTAGGCTACACCTTC
J gene: TRBJ1-2
D gene: .
V gene: TRBV4-2
clone size: few

CDR3 protein: CASSLPGSNTEAFF
CDR3 DNA: TGTGCCAGCAGTTTGCCAGGCTCGAACACTGAAGCTTTCTTT
J gene: TRBJ1-1
D gene: .
V gene: TRBV28
clone size: .

CDR3 protein: CSARGLAGGVLAKNIQYF
CDR3 DNA: TGCAGCGCCCGAGGACTAGCGGGAGGGGTACTAGCCAAAAACATTCAGTACTTC
J gene: TRBJ2-4
D gene: TRBD2
V gene: TRBV29-1
clone size: .

CDR3 protein: CASSLLAGVDTGELFF
CDR3 DNA: TGCGCCAGCAGCCTACTAGCGGGAGTTGACACCGGGGAGCTGTTTTTT
J gene: TRBJ2-2
D gene: TRBD2
V gene: TRBV5-1
clone size: .

CDR3 protein: CASSPAALNTGELFF
CDR3 DNA: TGTGCCAGCAGCCCAGCGGCGCTCAACACCGGGGAGCTGTTTTTT
J gene: TRBJ2-2
D gene: .
V gene: TRBV7-3
clone size: once

CDR3 protein: CASSLLDRDTEAFF
CDR3 DNA: TGTGCCAGCAGCTTGCTAGACAGGGACACTGAAGCTTTCTTT
J gene: TRBJ1-1
D gene: TRBD1
V gene: TRBV11-2
clone size: .

CDR3 protein: CASSGSGVAETQYF
CDR3 DNA: TGCGCCAGCAGTGGGTCGGGAGTCGCAGAGACCCAGTACTTC
J gene: TRBJ2-5
D gene: .
V gene: TRBV10-2
clone size: .

CDR3 protein: CASSWGHSGNTIYF
CDR3 DNA: TGTGCCAGCAGCTGGGGACACTCTGGAAACACCATATATTTT
J gene: TRBJ1-3
D gene: .
V gene: TRBV5-8
clone size: .

CDR3 protein: CASSFQGQGTDTQYF
CDR3 DNA: TGTGCCAGCAGCTTCCAGGGGCAGGGCACAGATACGCAGTATTTT
J gene: TRBJ2-3
D gene: .
V gene: TRBV7-2
clone size: .

CDR3 protein: CASSPVGLAVLHEQYF
CDR3 DNA: TGTGCCAGCAGTCCCGTTGGGCTAGCGGTACTCCACGAGCAGTACTTC
J gene: TRBJ2-7
D gene: TRBD2
V gene: TRBV27
clone size: .